Here is one T cell receptor (beta chain) with its context. The antigen it binds to is not known. The library relied on the immunoSEQ multiplex PCR assay. A mixture of 60 forward primers for TCR Vbeta segments and 13 reverse primers for TCR Jbeta segments was used in the multiplex PCR. A multiplex PCR assay on genomic DNA amplified the CDR3 region of rearranged TCR beta genes. On the Illumina HiSeq System, the amplified TCR beta libraries were sequenced as 87-base-pair reads. The authors processed their data as follows. A later analysis tallied around 80 million unique TCR beta chains across the 550 to 850 repertoires, and some 10 million of those chains were shared by two or more donors. Raw reads were error-corrected and collapsed into unique sequences with a nearest-neighbor algorithm that merged closely related sequences to remove PCR and sequencing errors. Alignment of CDR3 sequences to IMGT reference sequences was used to assign V, D and J gene segments. Each retained sequence needed at least a six-nucleotide match to both a V gene segment and a J gene segment. A rearrangement counted as productive if the CDR3 had no stop codons and remained in frame with V and J, and every other rearrangement counted as non-productive. CDR3 was defined according to IMGT convention as the region running from the second conserved V-encoded cysteine to the conserved J-encoded phenylalanine. The earlier analysis of about 560 of the donors excluded any sequence lacking an unambiguous match to a single V gene segment. An earlier analysis of just under 600 of the donors called V segments functional above 56.7% productive rearrangements and segregating when the between-donor standard deviation exceeded 5%. A statistical classification framework was developed to diagnose cytomegalovirus status using the catalog of TCR beta chain sequences. In a later analysis, TCR nucleotide sequences were compared against IMGT/GENE-DB human TR gene sequences so that V and J genes could be assigned. The TCRdist pipeline was used in a later analysis to assign CDR3 sequences and most-parsimonious VDJ recombination scenarios. In a later analysis, every TCR beta chain was defined by the combination of its CDR3 amino acid sequence and its V-gene family, and reads without a unique V-gene family were dropped. To address suspected cross-contamination and a sequencing artifact, a later analysis removed under 600 highly shared, low-generation-probability nucleotide sequences. In a later analysis, a clonal expansion index was calculated for each public chain from normalized within-repertoire ranks of inferred template counts. Generation probabilities in a later analysis came from a VDJ recombination model fitted to out-of-frame rearrangements, and those results were checked against IGoR. A later analysis scored TCR-TCR, TCR-HLA and TCR-CMV co-occurrence with hypergeometric tests, applying a repertoire-size bias correction to TCR pairs. In a later analysis, false discovery rates were estimated by permuting HLA or CMV assignments 20 times. In a later analysis, co-occurring TCRs were grouped using DBSCAN, and TCRdist sequence similarity was added for clustering within HLA-allele-positive subsets. Repertoires with fewer than 30,000 or more than 120,000 public chains, plus five repertoires with anomalous nucleotide sharing, were excluded from co-occurrence clustering. TCRdb took over this immuneACCESS table, retaining in-frame rearrangements with V and J assigned. Such tables are incomplete; in checked studies, under half of the missing clones stem from an unresolved V gene, and the remainder is unexplained. The V and J calls and clone size were taken over from that table, and D and trimming were inferred from the DNA. The sample's table covers over 120,000 clones. In total, the top ten clones hold 0.96% of the sample.

The cohort consisted of hundreds of healthy bone marrow donors. All cohort members were sampled while nominally healthy, although unrecorded immune exposures were likely present. The donor was CMV seronegative and belonged to the group of 320 or so seronegative cohort members. A peripheral blood sample was provided by each donor, and peripheral blood mononuclear cells were used for TCR beta sequencing. Genomic DNA was extracted from the blood cell samples with the Qiagen DNeasy Blood Extraction Kit. From the cysteine through the phenylalanine, the CDR3 covers 14 amino acids. This entry keeps only the CDR3 DNA: 42 bases, framed from base 1. The germline V gene yields MGHDK for CDR1 and SYGVNS for CDR2. This sample is part of a study of cytomegalovirus exposure and HLA in healthy donors (dated by TCRdb to between 2016 and 2019). For the study in its entirety: An earlier analysis of about 530 of the donors reported 276 Gb of sequence data and 90 million to 120 million unique TCR beta sequences obtained from roughly 170 million T cells. A later genetic analysis used genome-wide SNP genotypes for about 55% of the 666 donors, treating that subset as a discovery cohort. To predict cytomegalovirus infection status, the study brought together high-throughput TCR immunosequencing, statistical association of individual TCRs with disease status, and machine learning. An earlier analysis of 587 of the donors applied high-throughput TCR beta sequencing to assess whether each TCR beta V gene segment acted as functional or pseudogenic. The genetic ancestry cluster associated with self-reported Caucasian donors included roughly four fifths of the 300 to 450 genotyped donors. Donor age, sex, ethnicity and CMV serostatus were compiled alongside the repertoire data. The study aimed to test whether signatures of past pathogen exposure could be identified by cataloging public T cell receptors. HLA typing covered class I and class II loci at four-digit resolution. A separate validation cohort of about 110 different subjects was used in addition to the approximately 610-subject first cohort. Using immunosequencing, the study profiled T cell repertoires from about 610 subjects and related those repertoires to cytomegalovirus serostatus. To study patterns of TCR occurrence, a later analysis re-analyzed previously published TCR beta repertoires from 666 donors and added high-resolution HLA genotyping. An early release covering roughly 640 HLA-typed donors comprised approximately 290 gigabases of sequencing data and around 80 million unique TCR sequences. Typing coverage varied by locus: roughly 620-630 donors for A, B, C, DRB1 and DQB1; roughly 560 for DQA1; around 610 for DPA1; approximately 450 for DPB1. All discovery cohort repertoires had been generated on a single sequencing platform. In the later analysis, no new phenotypic data were used to find candidate immune exposures; instead, reliance was placed on TCR beta sequences and their occurrence across donors. Several DR-DQ haplotypes were handled as single units for association and clustering, since linkage in the cohort was strong. On average, roughly 240,000 unique TCR beta nucleotide sequences were sequenced per donor among roughly 430 genotyped donors of the cohort, with 15% to 20% of those sequences being non-productive.

Points the paper makes about the study in general: In both the original and validation cohorts, the classifier was reported to diagnose cytomegalovirus status with high specificity and sensitivity. Linkage disequilibrium might explain the correlated functional status among segregating V segments, but an unknown experimental factor could not be excluded. According to a later analysis, parvovirus B19, influenza, CMV and Epstein-Barr virus appeared linked to several top co-occurrence clusters. Broadly in line with IMGT annotations, most TCR beta V segments showed up in productive rearrangements about 87% or about 30% of the time in an earlier analysis of about 500 of the donors. A cluster of highly shared sequence variants was judged likely to represent a technical artifact of the sequencing pipeline. Most CMV-associated TCR beta chains appeared to be HLA-restricted in a later analysis, and the HLA associations seemed to be driven largely by CMV exposure. In a later genetic analysis, a missense DCLRE1C variant was associated with V-gene and J-gene trimming of TCR beta chains, and the association was replicated in an independent cohort. In a later genetic analysis, fewer N-insertions in productive TCRs were reported among donors in an Asian-associated ancestry cluster than the approximately 670-donor mean. Most TCR sequences were seen in very few donors, while some public TCRs were found in many individuals. Some IMGT-functional V segments, including TRBV6-2 and TRBV6-3, could not be told apart with the 87-base-pair reads, so those segments were excluded. According to the authors, the approach could potentially be generalized to other disease states and immunological phenotypes. Over 15 rarely observed V segments, including chromosome 9 orphons, were excluded from the earlier analysis of about 500 of the donors because counts were too low. A few of the identified cytomegalovirus-associated TCR beta chains were confirmed in vitro to be specific for cytomegalovirus antigens. This cohort had only TCR beta chains sequenced, and the lack of alpha or paired-chain data limited which features could be detected. According to a later analysis, TCR association rates differed among HLA loci, with DRB1 alleles showing the most associated TCRs and HLA-C alleles showing the fewest. A further reported finding was that TCR beta sequences accurately predicted the HLA-A and HLA-B alleles for most subjects in the first cohort. Strong co-occurrence of HLA alleles, especially DR and DQ, made assigning TCR associations to individual alleles difficult. In the study, 150 to 200 TCR beta chains were listed as associated with cytomegalovirus. Presence/absence analyses assumed roughly uniform sequencing depth across donors, an assumption that may not hold. Compared with equally common non-associated chains, HLA-associated TCR beta chains in a later analysis were more clonally expanded and had lower generation probabilities. At a false discovery rate of 0.05, a later analysis linked 16,951 TCR beta sequences to specific HLA alleles. For the cohort, immune exposure information was limited to CMV serostatus. Because HLA typing was missing for some donors at each locus, association tests included only the typed subset.

The TCR was taken from a male donor in good health and CMV-seronegative. The chain was built from TRBV25-1 and TRBJ1-2; tentative D gene TRBD1, with 5 bases matching. The sample taken for sequencing was PBMCs. For the CDR3, the sequence is CASQPAGLSGGYTF. The nucleotide sequence reads as follows: TGTGCGTCTCAACCTGCGGGACTGAGTGGAGGCTACACCTTC.